The clone carrying this T cell receptor beta chain was observed many times. Its specificity is unknown. TCRdb recomputed calls from the RT-PCR reads with MiXCR, one row per CDR3 protein. The sample lists 530,000 or so distinct CDR3 sequences; about 11% were seen once. Looked up from germline, CDR1 is MNHEY and CDR2 is SVGEGT. The CDR3 covers 17 residues. The V and J ends lost 0 bases and 2 bases, in that order; junction bases with no gene match: 9. The sample is drawn from a study of response to subunit inactivated influenza vaccine. General study findings and limits: Authors suggested each seasonal flu vaccination may recruit only limited numbers of new T cells.

The sample was PBMCs from blood, taken on the day of vaccination. V and J are TRBV6-2 or TRBV6-3 and TRBJ2-5, with 7 bases fitting TRBD1. This receptor was identified in a man aged 50 to 60 who received an inactivated influenza vaccine. Here the CDR3 DNA reads TGTGCCAGCAGTTACTCGTTCGGGACAGTGAGTCAAGAGACCCAGTACTTC. It yields the protein CASSYSFGTVSQETQYF.